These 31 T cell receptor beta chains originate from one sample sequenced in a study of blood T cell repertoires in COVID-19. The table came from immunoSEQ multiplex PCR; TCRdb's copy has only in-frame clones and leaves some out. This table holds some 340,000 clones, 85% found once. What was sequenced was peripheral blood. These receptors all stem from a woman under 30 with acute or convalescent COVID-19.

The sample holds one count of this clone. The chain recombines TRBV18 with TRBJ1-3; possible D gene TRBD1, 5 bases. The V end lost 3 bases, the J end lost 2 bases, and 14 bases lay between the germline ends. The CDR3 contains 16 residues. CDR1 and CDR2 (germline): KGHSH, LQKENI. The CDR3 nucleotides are TGTGCCAGCTCACCGCAGGGTGCCGGTCCTGGAAACACCATATATTTT. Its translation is CASSPQGAGPGNTIYF.

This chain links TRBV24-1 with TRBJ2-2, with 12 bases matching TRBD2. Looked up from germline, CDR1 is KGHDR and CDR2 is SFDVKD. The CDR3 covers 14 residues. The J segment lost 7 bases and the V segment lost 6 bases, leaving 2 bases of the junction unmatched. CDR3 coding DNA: TGTGCCACCAGTTGGACTAGCGGGGACGGGGAGCTGTTTTTT. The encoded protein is CATSWTSGDGELFF.

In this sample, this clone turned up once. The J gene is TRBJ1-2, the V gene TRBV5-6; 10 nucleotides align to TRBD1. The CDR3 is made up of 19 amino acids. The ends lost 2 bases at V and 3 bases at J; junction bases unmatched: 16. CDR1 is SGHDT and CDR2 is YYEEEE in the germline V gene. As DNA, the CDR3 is TGTGCCAGCAGCTTCTTCTCGGTGACCGGGACAGGGGCACACTATGGCTACACCTTC. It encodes CASSFFSVTGTGAHYGYTF.

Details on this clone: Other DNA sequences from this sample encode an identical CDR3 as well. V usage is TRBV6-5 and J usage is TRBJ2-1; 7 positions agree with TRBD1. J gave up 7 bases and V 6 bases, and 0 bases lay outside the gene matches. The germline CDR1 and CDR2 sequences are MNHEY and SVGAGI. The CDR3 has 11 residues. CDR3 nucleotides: TGTGCCAGCAGACAGGGGAATGAGCAGTTCTTC. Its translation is CASRQGNEQFF.

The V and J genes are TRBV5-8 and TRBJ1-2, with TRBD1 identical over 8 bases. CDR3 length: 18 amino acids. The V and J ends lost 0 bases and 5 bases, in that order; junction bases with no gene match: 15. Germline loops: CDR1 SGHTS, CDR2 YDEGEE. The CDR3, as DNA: TGTGCCAGCAGCTTGGCAAACCGTGAGGGACAGGTCCGTTATGGCTACACCTTC. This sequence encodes CASSLANREGQVRYGYTF.

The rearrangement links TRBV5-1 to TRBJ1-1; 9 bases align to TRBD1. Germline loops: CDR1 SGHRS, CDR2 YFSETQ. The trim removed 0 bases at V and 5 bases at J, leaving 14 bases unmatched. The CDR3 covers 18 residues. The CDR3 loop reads CASSLAYVTGGENTEAFF. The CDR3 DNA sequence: TGCGCCAGCAGCTTGGCGTATGTCACAGGGGGCGAAAATACTGAAGCTTTCTTT.

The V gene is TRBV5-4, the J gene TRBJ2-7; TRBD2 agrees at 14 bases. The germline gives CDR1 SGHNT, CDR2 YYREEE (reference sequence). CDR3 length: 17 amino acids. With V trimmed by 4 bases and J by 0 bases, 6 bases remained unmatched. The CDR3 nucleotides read TGTGCCAGCAGCACCGGGACTAGCGGGGGCTTCTCCTACGAGCAGTACTTC. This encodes CASSTGTSGGFSYEQYF.

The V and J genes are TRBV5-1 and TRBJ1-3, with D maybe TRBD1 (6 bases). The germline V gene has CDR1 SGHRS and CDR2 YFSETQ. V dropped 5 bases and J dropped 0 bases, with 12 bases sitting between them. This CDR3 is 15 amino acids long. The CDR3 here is CASSADSFSGNTIYF. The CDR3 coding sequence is TGCGCCAGCAGTGCGGACAGTTTCTCTGGAAACACCATATATTTT.

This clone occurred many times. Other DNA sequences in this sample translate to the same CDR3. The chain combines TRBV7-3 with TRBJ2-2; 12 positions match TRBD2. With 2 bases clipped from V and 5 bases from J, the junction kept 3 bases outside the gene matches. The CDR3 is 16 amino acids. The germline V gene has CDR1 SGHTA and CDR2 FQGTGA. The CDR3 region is CASSLLAGGPTGELFF. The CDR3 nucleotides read TGTGCCAGCAGCTTACTAGCGGGGGGGCCGACCGGGGAGCTGTTTTTT.

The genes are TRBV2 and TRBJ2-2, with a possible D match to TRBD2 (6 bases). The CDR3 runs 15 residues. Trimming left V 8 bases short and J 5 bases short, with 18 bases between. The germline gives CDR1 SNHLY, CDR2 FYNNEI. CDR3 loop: CASPGGESGTGELFF. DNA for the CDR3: TGTGCCAGCCCCGGCGGGGAGTCGGGTACCGGGGAGCTGTTTTTT.

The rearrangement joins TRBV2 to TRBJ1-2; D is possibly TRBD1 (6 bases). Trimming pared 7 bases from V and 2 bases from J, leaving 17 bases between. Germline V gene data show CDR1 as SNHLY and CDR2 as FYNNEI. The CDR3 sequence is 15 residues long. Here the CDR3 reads CASIEREGENYGYTF. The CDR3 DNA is TGTGCCAGCATCGAACGGGAGGGGGAAAACTATGGCTACACCTTC.

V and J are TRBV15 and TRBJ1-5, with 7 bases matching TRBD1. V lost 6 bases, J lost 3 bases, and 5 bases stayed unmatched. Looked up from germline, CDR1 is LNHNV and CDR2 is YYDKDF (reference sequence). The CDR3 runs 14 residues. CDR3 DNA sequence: TGTGCCACCAGGACAGGGAATTACAATCAGCCCCAGCATTTT. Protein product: CATRTGNYNQPQHF.

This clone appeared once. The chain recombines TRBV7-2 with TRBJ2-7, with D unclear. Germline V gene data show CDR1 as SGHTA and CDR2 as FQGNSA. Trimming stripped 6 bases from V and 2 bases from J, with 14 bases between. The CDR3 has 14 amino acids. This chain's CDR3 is CASRTPQRPYEQYF. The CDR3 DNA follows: TGTGCCAGCAGGACACCTCAACGTCCCTACGAGCAGTACTTC. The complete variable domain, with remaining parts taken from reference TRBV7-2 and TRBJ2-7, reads GAGVSQSPSNKVTEKGKDVELRCDPISGHTALYWYRQSLGQGLEFLIYFQGNSAPDKSGLPSDRFSAERTGGSVSTLTIQRTQQEDSAVYLCASRTPQRPYEQYFGPGTRLTVT.

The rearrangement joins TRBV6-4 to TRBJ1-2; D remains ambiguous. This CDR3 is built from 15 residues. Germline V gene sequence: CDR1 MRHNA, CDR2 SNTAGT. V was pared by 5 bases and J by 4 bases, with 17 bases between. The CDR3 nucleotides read TGTGCCAGCAGTTCCTCGGCGGGGTATCCCTATGGCTACACCTTC. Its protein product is CASSSSAGYPYGYTF.

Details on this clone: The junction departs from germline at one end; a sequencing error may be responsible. The CDR3 spells CASSLDRVEGYTF. CDR3 bases: TGTGCCAGCAGCTTAGACAGGGTGGAGGGCTACACCTTC. The chain uses TRBV12-3 or TRBV12-4 and TRBJ1-2; 7 bases match TRBD1. The length of the CDR3 is 13 residues.

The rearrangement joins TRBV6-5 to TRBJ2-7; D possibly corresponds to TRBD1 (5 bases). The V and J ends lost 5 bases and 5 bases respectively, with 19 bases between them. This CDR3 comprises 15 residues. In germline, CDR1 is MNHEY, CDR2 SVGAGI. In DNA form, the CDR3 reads TGTGCCAGCAGTCTCCCCCCGCAGGGCCTTAACGAGCAGTACTTC. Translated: CASSLPPQGLNEQYF.

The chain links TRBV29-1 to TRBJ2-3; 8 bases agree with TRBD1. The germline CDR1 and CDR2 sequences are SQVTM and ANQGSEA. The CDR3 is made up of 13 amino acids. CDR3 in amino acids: CTYDGTGTDTQYF. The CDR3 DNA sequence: TGCACCTATGACGGGACAGGTACAGATACGCAGTATTTT.

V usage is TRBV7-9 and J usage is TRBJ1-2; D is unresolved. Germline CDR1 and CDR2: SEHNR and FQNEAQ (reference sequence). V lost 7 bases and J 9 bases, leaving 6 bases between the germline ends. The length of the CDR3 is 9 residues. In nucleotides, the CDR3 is TGTGCCAGCAACAACAGCTACACCTTC. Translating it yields CASNNSYTF.

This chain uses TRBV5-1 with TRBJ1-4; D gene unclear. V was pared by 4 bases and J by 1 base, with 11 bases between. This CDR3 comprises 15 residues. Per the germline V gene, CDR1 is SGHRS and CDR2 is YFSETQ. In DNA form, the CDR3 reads TGCGCCAGCAGCGTGGACCCCGGAACTAATGAAAAACTGTTTTTT. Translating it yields CASSVDPGTNEKLFF.

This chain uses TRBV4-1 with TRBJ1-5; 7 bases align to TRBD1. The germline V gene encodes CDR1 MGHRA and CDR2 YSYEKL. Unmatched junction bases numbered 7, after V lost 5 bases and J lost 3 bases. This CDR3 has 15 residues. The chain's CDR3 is CASSYRTGLNQPQHF. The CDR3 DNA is TGCGCCAGCAGCTACCGGACAGGCCTCAATCAGCCCCAGCATTTT.

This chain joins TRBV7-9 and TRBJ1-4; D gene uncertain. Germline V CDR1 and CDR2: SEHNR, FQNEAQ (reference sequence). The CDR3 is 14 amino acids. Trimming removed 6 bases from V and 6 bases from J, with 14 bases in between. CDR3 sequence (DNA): TGTGCCAGCAGTCGAACCTCACGCGATGAAAAACTGTTTTTT. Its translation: CASSRTSRDEKLFF. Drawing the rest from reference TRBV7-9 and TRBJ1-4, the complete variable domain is DTGVSQNPRHKITKRGQNVTFRCDPISEHNRLYWYRQTLGQGPEFLTYFQNEAQLEKSRLLSDRFSAERPKGSFSTLEIQRTEQGDSAMYLCASSRTSRDEKLFFGSGTQLSVL.

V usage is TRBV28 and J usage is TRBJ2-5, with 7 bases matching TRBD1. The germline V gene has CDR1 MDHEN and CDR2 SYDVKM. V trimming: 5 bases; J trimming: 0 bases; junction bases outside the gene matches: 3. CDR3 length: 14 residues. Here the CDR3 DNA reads TGTGCCAGCAGTCCGGGGACAGACCAAGAGACCCAGTACTTC. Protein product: CASSPGTDQETQYF. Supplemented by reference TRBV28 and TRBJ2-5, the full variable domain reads DVKVTQSSRYLVKRTGEKVFLECVQDMDHENMFWYRQDPGLGLRLIYFSYDVKMKEKGDIPEGYSVSREKKERFSLILESASTNQTSMYLCASSPGTDQETQYFGPGTRLLVL.

The CDR3 DNA sequence: TGTGCTAGTGGTCTCGCGGGGGGCCTTAGCACAGATACGCAGTATTTT. As protein: CASGLAGGLSTDTQYF. The chain carries TRBV12-5 and TRBJ2-3, with 8 bases that match TRBD2. This CDR3 is 16 amino acids long. From germline, CDR1 is LGHNT and CDR2 FRNRAP. V dropped 5 bases and J dropped 0; count of bases not matched to a gene: 7.

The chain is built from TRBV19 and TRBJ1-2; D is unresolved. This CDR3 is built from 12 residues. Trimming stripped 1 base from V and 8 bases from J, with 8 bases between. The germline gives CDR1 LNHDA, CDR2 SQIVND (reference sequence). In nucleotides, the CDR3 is TGTGCCAGTAGTATAGGGCCCACGGGCTACACCTTC. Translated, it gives CASSIGPTGYTF.

The CDR3 reads CTIAYNSPLHF. CDR3 bases: TGTACTATAGCATATAATTCACCCCTCCACTTT. This sequence joins TRBV24-1 and TRBJ1-6; no reliable D call. Germline V gives CDR1 KGHDR, CDR2 SFDVKD. This CDR3 has 11 amino acids.

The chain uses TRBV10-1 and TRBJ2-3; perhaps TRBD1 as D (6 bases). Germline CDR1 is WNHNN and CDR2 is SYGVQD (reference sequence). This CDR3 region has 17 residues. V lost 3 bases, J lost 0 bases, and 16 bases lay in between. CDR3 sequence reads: CASSEVGGIRSTDTQYF. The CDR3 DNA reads TGCGCCAGCAGTGAAGTAGGGGGAATTAGGAGCACAGATACGCAGTATTTT.

CDR3 amino acids: CASSEIGWHYGYTF. The CDR3 nucleotides are TGTGCCAGCAGTGAAATCGGGTGGCACTATGGCTACACCTTC. V usage is TRBV25-1 and J usage is TRBJ1-2; no reliable D call. The ends were cut back, 2 bases at V and 3 bases at J, with 10 bases in the middle. The CDR3 spans 14 residues. Per germline, CDR1 MGHDK and CDR2 SYGVNS.

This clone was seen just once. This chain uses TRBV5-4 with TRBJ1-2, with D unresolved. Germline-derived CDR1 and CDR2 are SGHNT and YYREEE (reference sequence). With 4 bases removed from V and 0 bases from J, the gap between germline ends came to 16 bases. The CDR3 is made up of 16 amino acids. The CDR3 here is CASSHQMTRANYGYTF. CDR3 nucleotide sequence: TGTGCCAGCAGCCACCAGATGACAAGAGCTAACTATGGCTACACCTTC.

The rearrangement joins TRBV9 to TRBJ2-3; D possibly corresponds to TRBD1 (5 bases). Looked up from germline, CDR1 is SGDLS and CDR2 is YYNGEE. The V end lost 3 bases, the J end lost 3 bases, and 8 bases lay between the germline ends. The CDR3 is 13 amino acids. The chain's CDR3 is CASSARQTDTQYF. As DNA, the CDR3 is TGTGCCAGCAGCGCCCGACAGACAGATACGCAGTATTTT.

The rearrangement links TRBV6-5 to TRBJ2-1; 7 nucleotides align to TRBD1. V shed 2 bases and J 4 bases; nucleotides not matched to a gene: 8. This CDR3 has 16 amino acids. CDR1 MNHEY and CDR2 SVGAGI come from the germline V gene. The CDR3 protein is CASSYLWDSIYNEQFF. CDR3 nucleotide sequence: TGTGCCAGCAGTTACCTCTGGGACAGTATTTACAATGAGCAGTTCTTC.

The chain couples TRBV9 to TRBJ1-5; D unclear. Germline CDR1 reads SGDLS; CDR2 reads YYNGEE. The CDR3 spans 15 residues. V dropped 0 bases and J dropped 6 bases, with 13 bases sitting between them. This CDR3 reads CASSVGVKRGQPQHF. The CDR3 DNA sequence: TGTGCCAGCAGCGTAGGCGTGAAACGGGGTCAGCCCCAGCATTTT.